One sample yielded the 15 T cell receptor beta chains listed below, sequenced in a study of T cells in Graves' hyperthyroidism and ophthalmopathy (dated by TCRdb to 2018 to 2020). To prepare the library, multiplex PCR was applied. TCRdb lists the instrument as Illumina HiSeq 2000. The TCR beta CDR3 regions were amplified from RNA transcripts. A first-round RT-PCR of the TCR CDR3 used the HTBI primer set with the Qiagen OneStep RT-PCR kit. TCRdb trimmed public reads at Q25 via fastp, called clones via MiXCR and kept in-frame beta chains. Rows matching on CDR3 protein sequence are summarized as one entry with the most common DNA and genes. The table for this sample lists about 700,000 distinct CDR3 sequences; approximately 15% of them were counted only once. 10% to 13% of the sample lies in the top ten. The material sequenced was blood. All receptors derive from a woman under 30 with Graves' hyperthyroidism.

This clonotype occurred many times. V and J are TRBV7-3 and TRBJ2-1; either TRBD1 or TRBD2 may supply D (5 bases each). Germline V gives CDR1 SGHTA, CDR2 FQGTGA. There are 15 residues in the CDR3. V was cut by 2 bases and J by 3 bases, with 11 bases left in between. The CDR3 coding sequence is TGTGCCAGCAGCTTAGCCCCGGGACGCTACAATGAGCAGTTCTTC. Encoded protein: CASSLAPGRYNEQFF.

This clonotype was observed at least ten times. The chain is built from TRBV6-5 and TRBJ2-2; TRBD1 matches 7 bases. Germline V gene sequence: CDR1 MNHEY, CDR2 SVGAGI. Trimming at V came to 2 bases and at J to 1 base, leaving 7 bases not matched to a gene. The CDR3 runs to 17 residues. The CDR3 DNA sequence: TGTGCCAGCAGTTACACCAGGACAGGACTGAACACCGGGGAGCTGTTTTTT. Translating gives CASSYTRTGLNTGELFF.

This clonotype was picked up a small number of times. This chain uses TRBV5-8 with TRBJ2-5; 7 nucleotides align to TRBD2. Germline CDR1 reads SGHTS; CDR2 reads YDEGEE. This CDR3 has 15 residues. With 3 bases clipped from V and 4 bases from J, the junction kept 9 bases outside the gene matches. DNA of the CDR3: TGTGCCAGCAGCTGGGGAGGGCCTTTGGGAGAGACCCAGTACTTC. Translated, it gives CASSWGGPLGETQYF.

This rearrangement joins TRBV5-1 to TRBJ2-1; TRBD2 aligns across 12 bases. This CDR3 is 17 amino acids long. V dropped 3 bases and J dropped 6; count of bases not matched to a gene: 10. Germline assignment: CDR1 SGHRS and CDR2 YFSETQ. CDR3 coding DNA: TGCGCCAGCAGCTCCTTAAAGACTAGCGGGAGTGGCAATGAGCAGTTCTTC. Protein product: CASSSLKTSGSGNEQFF.

The table lists this clonotype with many counts. This chain uses TRBV28 with TRBJ2-2; 11 positions match TRBD2. CDR1 MDHEN and CDR2 SYDVKM come from the germline V gene. V trimming: 9 bases; J trimming: 5 bases; junction bases outside the gene matches: 8. There are 15 residues in the CDR3. CDR3 nucleotides: TGTGCCAGTGGGCGACTAGCGGGACGAACCGGGGAGCTGTTTTTT. It encodes CASGRLAGRTGELFF.

The chain has TRBV10-3 and TRBJ2-7, with 8 bases lining up with TRBD2. Germline V CDR1 and CDR2: ENHRY, SYGVKD. The CDR3 consists of 14 residues. V was clipped by 10 bases and J by 4 bases; unmatched bases: 12. CDR3 region: CATWASGPYYEQYF. CDR3 DNA sequence: TGTGCCACCTGGGCTAGCGGGCCGTATTACGAGCAGTACTTC.

Of note for this clonotype: A much larger clone sits a single nucleotide away, making a read error possible. The V call is TRBV20-1, the J call TRBJ1-2; weak D call: TRBD1 (6 bases). Between the trimmed V and J ends, which lost 4 bases and 5 bases, there was a span of 14 bases. Germline CDR1 is DFQATT and CDR2 is SNEGSKA (reference sequence). The CDR3 runs to 13 residues. This chain's CDR3 is CSAIQGGGYGYTF. The DNA for the CDR3 is TGCAGTGCTATACAGGGTGGAGGTTATGGCTACACCTTC.

In this sample, this clonotype turned up many times. The chain combines TRBV28 with TRBJ2-7; 10 bases are shared with TRBD2. The CDR3 sequence is 16 residues long. Losses at the gene ends were 6 bases for V and 0 bases for J; bases not matched to a gene: 8. Germline V CDR1 and CDR2: MDHEN, SYDVKM. The CDR3 coding sequence is TGTGCCAGCAGCCCAATCACTAGCGGGAACTCCTACGAGCAGTACTTC. It yields the protein CASSPITSGNSYEQYF.

This clonotype was detected a few times. This sequence may be a read error, since a much larger clone differs from it by one base. Here the CDR3 omits its conserved ending phenylalanine or tryptophan, so a read error is the likely source. The chain links TRBV11-2 to TRBJ2-7, with TRBD1 matching 10 bases. V lost 5 bases to trimming and J lost 7 bases; unmatched junction nucleotides: 5. This CDR3 spans 13 amino acids. The germline CDR1 and CDR2 sequences are SGHAT and FQNNGV. The CDR3 DNA sequence: TGTGCCAGCAGCGTCGACAGGGGGCGAGAGCAGTACCTC. Translation: CASSVDRGREQYL.

This clonotype was seen many times. This sequence joins TRBV6-1 and TRBJ1-1; weak D call: TRBD1 (5 bases). V shed 8 bases and J shed 6 bases, with 19 bases lying between them. The length of the CDR3 is 14 residues. Germline V lookup: CDR1 MNHNS, CDR2 SASEGT. In DNA, the CDR3 is TGTGCCAGCCATCAAAAGCCCACAGGTCCTGAAGCTTTCTTT. The encoded protein is CASHQKPTGPEAFF.

This clonotype has at least ten counts. The rearrangement uses TRBV18 and TRBJ2-3; TRBD1 aligns across 9 bases. The V and J ends lost 6 bases and 3 bases, in that order; junction bases with no gene match: 4. Germline CDR1 and CDR2: KGHSH and LQKENI. The CDR3 length is 14 residues. Here the CDR3 reads CASSGTGRTDTQYF. The CDR3 DNA reads as TGTGCCAGCTCCGGGACAGGGCGGACAGATACGCAGTATTTT.

This clonotype was observed at least ten times. The V gene is TRBV20-1, the J gene TRBJ2-1; 7 nucleotides match TRBD2. Germline V gene sequence: CDR1 DFQATT, CDR2 SNEGSKA (reference sequence). V shed 3 bases and J 0 bases; nucleotides not matched to a gene: 5. The CDR3 is made up of 15 amino acids. CDR3 nucleotide sequence: TGCAGTGCTAGTACGGCGGGAGCCTCCTACAATGAGCAGTTCTTC. Translating gives CSASTAGASYNEQFF.

This clonotype was picked up many times. V and J are TRBV29-1 and TRBJ2-1; D is ambiguous. There are 14 residues in the CDR3. The V end was cut by 1 base, the J end by 5 bases, with 12 bases between. The germline V gene has CDR1 SQVTM and CDR2 ANQGSEA. Written as DNA, the CDR3 is TGCAGCGTTGAAGGCACGTTTGGGAACAATGAGCAGTTCTTC. Its translation is CSVEGTFGNNEQFF.

There are many counts of this clonotype. The J gene is TRBJ2-7, the V gene TRBV7-2, with 10 bases lining up with TRBD2. Germline CDR1 and CDR2: SGHTA and FQGNSA. The CDR3 sequence is 15 residues long. The ends lost 3 bases at V and 5 bases at J; junction bases unmatched: 7. This CDR3 reads CASSLGLAGVNEQYF. The CDR3 DNA is TGTGCCAGCAGCTTGGGGCTAGCGGGAGTCAACGAGCAGTACTTC. The entire variable domain, with the rest obtained from reference TRBV7-2 and TRBJ2-7, is as follows: GAGVSQSPSNKVTEKGKDVELRCDPISGHTALYWYRQSLGQGLEFLIYFQGNSAPDKSGLPSDRFSAERTGGSVSTLTIQRTQQEDSAVYLCASSLGLAGVNEQYFGPGTRLTVT.

The J gene is TRBJ2-1, the V gene TRBV19, with 7 bases lining up with TRBD2. Germline V CDR1 and CDR2: LNHDA, SQIVND (reference sequence). This CDR3 is built from 17 residues. V lost 4 bases and J lost 2; bases outside the gene matches: 11. The CDR3 protein is CASSTPPGSGAYNEQFF. CDR3 bases: TGTGCCAGTAGTACGCCCCCGGGCAGCGGGGCCTACAATGAGCAGTTCTTC.